The 23 T cell receptor beta chains below were found in one sample sequenced in a study of T cells after yellow fever vaccination. TCRdb used MiXCR to reprocess the 5' RACE reads, holding one entry per CDR3 protein. The table lists more than 250,000 distinct CDR3 sequences, around 6.8% of them singletons, with 18% in the top ten. Here the sequenced sample was PBMCs, taken about 49 days after the first yellow fever vaccination. The source of these receptors is a man between 18 and 29 years old who received the YFV17D yellow fever vaccine.

This clonotype was observed at least ten times. The V gene is TRBV7-9, the J gene TRBJ2-7; no firm D call. The CDR3 length is 12 residues. The germline CDR1 and CDR2 sequences are SEHNR and FQNEAQ (reference sequence). With 1 base removed from V and 6 bases from J, the gap between germline ends came to 7 bases. CDR3 DNA sequence: TGTGCCAGCAGCTTAGGTGGTATCGAGCAGTACTTC. Its translation is CASSLGGIEQYF.

The sample holds a few counts of this clonotype. The CDR3 region is CASRTPLDRSSYNEQFF. In nucleotides, the CDR3 is TGTGCCAGCAGGACTCCCCTAGACCGGAGCTCCTACAATGAGCAGTTCTTC. V is TRBV28 and J is TRBJ2-1; D unresolved. The germline CDR1 and CDR2 sequences are MDHEN and SYDVKM. CDR3 size: 17 residues. Trimming left V 6 bases short and J 0 bases short, with 18 bases between.

This clonotype has only a few counts. This chain joins TRBV11-2 and TRBJ2-2; tentatively, D is TRBD1 or TRBD2 (5 bases each). The CDR3 contains 16 residues. The V end was cut by 5 bases, the J end by 1 base, with 14 bases between. CDR1 and CDR2 from the germline V gene are SGHAT and FQNNGV. The CDR3 coding sequence is TGTGCCAGCAGCACCCGGGACCCGGAGAACACCGGGGAGCTGTTTTTT. Its protein is CASSTRDPENTGELFF.

The rearrangement joins TRBV7-3 to TRBJ1-1; maybe TRBD1 (5 bases). Trimming shortened V by 5 bases and J by 2 bases, and 9 bases separated the two germline ends. Germline V gene sequence: CDR1 SGHTA, CDR2 FQGTGA. CDR3 length: 13 residues. CDR3 region: CASSAQGNTEAFF. In DNA, the CDR3 is TGTGCCAGCAGCGCCCAGGGTAACACTGAAGCTTTCTTT.

This clonotype was counted a few times. The gene calls are TRBV4-3 and TRBJ1-4, with 7 positions matching TRBD1. From germline, CDR1 is LGHNA and CDR2 YSLEER. This CDR3 has 13 residues. V lost 8 bases and J lost 2; bases outside the gene matches: 2. The CDR3 DNA reads TGCGCCAGCCGGGGACAGACTAATGAAAAACTGTTTTTT. Protein: CASRGQTNEKLFF.

This clonotype was observed many times. The chain combines TRBV4-3 with TRBJ1-6; TRBD1 is a possible D gene (5 bases). Germline V lookup: CDR1 LGHNA, CDR2 YSLEER. The ends were cut back, 1 base at V and 7 bases at J, with 14 bases in the middle. The CDR3 consists of 16 residues. This chain's CDR3 is CASSQVMGLPNSPLHF. DNA of the CDR3: TGCGCCAGCAGCCAAGTAATGGGACTTCCGAATTCACCCCTCCACTTT.

The table lists this clonotype with a few counts. This chain links TRBV20-1 with TRBJ2-3; 8 positions agree with TRBD2. After removal of 3 bases from V and 2 bases from J, the junction contained 1 base not matched to a gene. Germline CDR1 and CDR2: DFQATT and SNEGSKA (reference sequence). The CDR3 is 13 residues long. The DNA for the CDR3 is TGCAGTGCTAGTAGCGGGGACACAGATACGCAGTATTTT. This gives the protein CSASSGDTDTQYF.

This clonotype was found a few times. The rearrangement joins TRBV20-1 to TRBJ1-1; D remains ambiguous. The length of the CDR3 is 14 residues. The germline V gene encodes CDR1 DFQATT and CDR2 SNEGSKA (reference sequence). Trimming removed 2 bases from V and 1 base from J, with 11 bases in between. In nucleotides, the CDR3 is TGCAGTGCTAGACGACTCTCGGGGAACACTGAAGCTTTCTTT. This gives the protein CSARRLSGNTEAFF.

The V gene is TRBV9, the J gene TRBJ1-2, with D tentatively TRBD1 (5 bases). Trimming left V 3 bases short and J 4 bases short, with 10 bases between. This CDR3 region has 13 residues. CDR1 is SGDLS and CDR2 is YYNGEE in the germline V gene. The CDR3 nucleotides are TGTGCCAGCAGCGCGGGGAGGGGCTATGGCTACACCTTC. It encodes CASSAGRGYGYTF.

This clonotype was seen many times. V and J are TRBV12-3 or TRBV12-4 and TRBJ1-3; 9 bases align to TRBD1. The CDR3 is 15 residues long. After removal of 3 bases from V and 9 bases from J, the junction contained 9 bases not matched to a gene. The CDR3 here is CASSFLGQGRGTIYF. The CDR3 coding sequence is TGTGCCAGCAGTTTCTTGGGACAGGGAAGAGGCACCATATATTTT.

This clonotype was picked up a small number of times. This sequence joins TRBV15 and TRBJ2-5, with D perhaps assigned TRBD1 or TRBD2 (5 bases each). V shed 6 bases and J shed 2 bases, with 16 bases lying between them. This CDR3 is 15 amino acids long. The germline gives CDR1 LNHNV, CDR2 YYDKDF (reference sequence). The CDR3 protein is CATSRASGPQETQYF. CDR3 nucleotides: TGTGCCACCAGTCGGGCTTCGGGGCCTCAAGAGACCCAGTACTTC.

Ten or more counts support this clonotype. The chain has TRBV29-1 and TRBJ2-3; TRBD1 matches 8 bases. Germline CDR1 SQVTM, CDR2 ANQGSEA. V lost 7 bases to trimming and J lost 1 base; unmatched junction nucleotides: 7. This CDR3 has 14 residues. In DNA form, the CDR3 reads TGCAGCGCCCCCCGGGGACAGGGCACAGATACGCAGTATTTT. Protein: CSAPRGQGTDTQYF.

This clonotype has more than one count but fewer than ten. This chain links TRBV5-6 with TRBJ1-2; TRBD1 aligns across 9 bases. From germline, CDR1 is SGHDT and CDR2 YYEEEE. CDR3 size: 14 residues. V was pared by 5 bases and J by 5 bases, with 7 bases of the junction left unmatched. The CDR3 region has the DNA TGTGCCAGCAGAGGACAGGGGCGAGTGTATGGCTACACCTTC. It encodes CASRGQGRVYGYTF.

The J gene is TRBJ2-3, the V gene TRBV7-9; TRBD2 agrees at 15 bases. Germline-derived CDR1 and CDR2 are SEHNR and FQNEAQ (reference sequence). J was trimmed by 6 bases and V by 4 bases; bases with no gene match: 8. The CDR3 is 17 amino acids. In nucleotides, the CDR3 is TGTGCCAGCAGCTCGGGACTAGCGGGGGGATACGGGGATACGCAGTATTTT. Translating gives CASSSGLAGGYGDTQYF.

The chain joins TRBV7-6 to TRBJ1-2; TRBD1 aligns across 7 bases. From germline, CDR1 is SGHVS and CDR2 FNYEAQ. This CDR3 is 13 amino acids long. With V trimmed by 4 bases and J by 8 bases, 7 bases remained unmatched. CDR3 residues: CASSSGTEKGYTF. The CDR3 bases are TGTGCCAGCAGCTCCGGGACAGAAAAAGGCTACACCTTC. Supplemented by reference TRBV7-6 and TRBJ1-2, the full variable domain reads GAGVSQSPRYKVTKRGQDVALRCDPISGHVSLYWYRQALGQGPEFLTYFNYEAQQDKSGLPNDRFSAERPEGSISTLTIQRTEQRDSAMYRCASSSGTEKGYTFGSGTRLTVV.

This clonotype appeared many times. V and J are TRBV2 and TRBJ2-7; 9 bases match TRBD2. V lost 6 bases and J lost 7; bases outside the gene matches: 13. CDR1 and CDR2 (germline): SNHLY, FYNNEI. The CDR3 spans 15 residues. The CDR3 nucleotides read TGTGCCAGCAGCACCTTACCGGGACTAGCAGGGGAGCAGTACTTC. This encodes CASSTLPGLAGEQYF.

V usage is TRBV3-1 and J usage is TRBJ1-3; D is unclear. The V gene's germline CDR1 is LGHDT and CDR2 YNNKEL (reference sequence). The CDR3 is made up of 17 amino acids. V lost 0 bases and J 3 bases, leaving 15 bases between the germline ends. CDR3 sequence reads: CASSQDNPTIHGNTIYF. The CDR3 nucleotides read TGTGCCAGCAGCCAAGATAATCCCACCATCCATGGAAACACCATATATTTT.

On this clonotype itself: This may be a read error: a much more frequent sequence differs by one nucleotide. V and J are TRBV9 and TRBJ2-3, with 9 bases matching TRBD2. The CDR3 loop spans 16 amino acids. From germline, CDR1 is SGDLS and CDR2 YYNGEE. The CDR3, as DNA: TGTGCCAGCAGCATAATGGGGCGGGGGGGGCCAGATACGCAGAATTTT. It encodes CASSIMGRGGPDTQNF.

This clonotype was recorded many times. The chain employs TRBV3-1 and TRBJ2-5, with 12 nucleotides matching TRBD2. After removal of 0 bases from V and 7 bases from J, the junction contained 6 bases not matched to a gene. Germline loops: CDR1 LGHDT, CDR2 YNNKEL (reference sequence). CDR3 length: 16 amino acids. DNA for the CDR3: TGTGCCAGCAGCCAAGATCTTACTAGCGGGGGGCGGACCCAGTACTTC. Translating it yields CASSQDLTSGGRTQYF.

This clonotype was counted at least ten times. V is TRBV29-1 and J is TRBJ2-3; the match to TRBD2 covers 11 bases. V was clipped by 6 bases and J by 2 bases; unmatched bases: 7. Germline-derived CDR1 and CDR2 are SQVTM and ANQGSEA. The CDR3 is made up of 15 amino acids. CDR3 in amino acids: CSVRTSGGYTDTQYF. Here the CDR3 DNA reads TGCAGCGTAAGAACTAGCGGGGGTTACACAGATACGCAGTATTTT.

This clonotype was counted a few times. The chain combines TRBV29-1 with TRBJ2-1; D is undetermined. This CDR3 contains 10 residues. Germline V gene sequence: CDR1 SQVTM, CDR2 ANQGSEA. V gave up 6 bases and J gave up 6 bases, with 6 bases separating them. CDR3 amino acids: CSVVLNEQFF. CDR3 sequence (DNA): TGCAGCGTAGTACTCAATGAGCAGTTCTTC.

The chain couples TRBV11-3 to TRBJ2-1; D gene uncertain. The CDR3 covers 13 residues. The V end was cut by 2 bases, the J end by 6 bases, with 8 bases between. Germline loops: CDR1 SGHNT, CDR2 YENEEA. The CDR3 DNA follows: TGTGCCAGCAGCTTATGGGGTTCCAATGAGCAGTTCTTC. This translates into CASSLWGSNEQFF.

V is TRBV7-2 and J is TRBJ2-3; no clear D. Trimming took off 3 bases at V and 1 base at J, with 5 bases between the two ends. CDR1 and CDR2 (germline): SGHTA, FQGNSA. The CDR3 totals 13 residues. The CDR3 coding sequence is TGTGCCAGCAGCTTCCTCGGCACAGATACGCAGTATTTT. Translated: CASSFLGTDTQYF. Filled out from reference TRBV7-2 and TRBJ2-3, the complete variable domain reads GAGVSQSPSNKVTEKGKDVELRCDPISGHTALYWYRQSLGQGLEFLIYFQGNSAPDKSGLPSDRFSAERTGGSVSTLTIQRTQQEDSAVYLCASSFLGTDTQYFGPGTRLTVL.